The present entry profiles one TCR beta chain with its context. Its target is not known. The authors ran a second PCR of about 6 to 12 cycles using a sample-barcoded 5' primer and a J-beta primer mix. Template switching added a 12-random-nucleotide identifier to every cDNA molecule. One entry per CDR3 protein, called by TCRdb with MiXCR from the 5' RACE reads. The sample records approximately 800,000 distinct CDR3 sequences, 50% to 65% being singletons. This sample is drawn from a study of blood T cells in healthy people across ages. For every donor, a draw yielded 9.5 to 10 milliliters of peripheral blood. Study conclusions and caveats: Diversity figures based on one million T cells were deemed too low.

The TCR sequence derives from a man older than 75 in good health. The specimen sequenced was blood.

The CDR3 nucleotides are TGCAGTGCTCGCCACCTTGACAGGGACTATGGCTACACCTTC. This codes for CSARHLDRDYGYTF. The chain combines TRBV20-1 with TRBJ1-2, with 7 bases fitting TRBD1. In germline, CDR1 is DFQATT, CDR2 SNEGSKA (reference sequence). V was pared by 5 bases and J by 3 bases, with 9 bases of the junction left unmatched. CDR3 length: 14 amino acids.